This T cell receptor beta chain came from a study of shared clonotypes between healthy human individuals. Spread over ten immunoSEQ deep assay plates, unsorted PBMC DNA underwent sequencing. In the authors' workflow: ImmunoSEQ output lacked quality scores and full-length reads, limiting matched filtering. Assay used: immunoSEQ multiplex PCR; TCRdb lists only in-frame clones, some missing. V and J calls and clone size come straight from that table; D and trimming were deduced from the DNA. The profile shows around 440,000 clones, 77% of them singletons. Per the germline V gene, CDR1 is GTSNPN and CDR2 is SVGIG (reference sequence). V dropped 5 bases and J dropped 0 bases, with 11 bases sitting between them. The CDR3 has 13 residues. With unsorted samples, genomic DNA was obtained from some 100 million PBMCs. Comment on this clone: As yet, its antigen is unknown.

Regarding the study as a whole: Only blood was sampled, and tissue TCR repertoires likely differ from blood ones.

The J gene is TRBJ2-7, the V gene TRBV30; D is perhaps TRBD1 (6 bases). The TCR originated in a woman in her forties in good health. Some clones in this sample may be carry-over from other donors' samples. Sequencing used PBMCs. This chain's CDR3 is CAWGGHNSYEQYF. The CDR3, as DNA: TGTGCCTGGGGGGGACATAACTCCTACGAGCAGTACTTC.